The source of this T cell receptor beta chain is a study of blood T cell repertoires in COVID-19 (dated by TCRdb to 2018 to 2020). About the investigation overall: Samples covering the acute and convalescent phases of COVID-19 were provided by collaborators in the United States, Italy and Spain. Samples came from the ongoing ImmuneRACE study (first 160 participants) plus 1,254 subjects from 6 global collaborators. HLA class I and class II types, where available, came from metadata supplied by the sample provider rather than from assay-based typing. Subjects who had been exposed to COVID-19, were actively infected with it, or had recovered from it provided the deeply sampled blood TCRbeta repertoires that made up the dataset. Nearly every sample came with metadata listing a de-identified subject ID, COVID-19 status, age in years and sex. The material from the prospective study consisted of cDNA or gDNA derived from T cells, B-cell-depleted T cells, or PBMCs. The repertoires were released in a freely available public database meant as a resource for research on the immune response to SARS-CoV-2. General findings and caveats noted by the study authors: How much clinical and demographic metadata was included differed by source and by participant, and the metadata was provided uncurated.

The CDR3 runs 17 residues from the cysteine to the phenylalanine. Of the read, only the CDR3 DNA is kept; its 51 bases are in frame from base 1. V loses 0 bases at its end and J loses 7 bases; junction bases beyond the gene matches: 10. CDR1 and CDR2, looked up from the germline V gene, are SGHRS and YFSETQ. Participants in the prospective study were aged about 18 to 95 years, lived in under 30 United States geographic areas, and enrolled through a virtual design. To assign participants to cohorts, the prospective study relied on clinical history that participants themselves reported in a screening survey and a study questionnaire. A participant counted as exposed if, within 2 weeks of entering the study, that participant had been in contact with someone who had a PCR-confirmed or clinician-diagnosed COVID-19 case. Mobile phlebotomists in the prospective study collected whole blood, serum and a nasopharyngeal or oropharyngeal swab from every participant. Prospective study participants could optionally give additional blood draws and questionnaires over an approximately 2-month period. Blood samples from the prospective study were shipped frozen or at room temperature prior to DNA extraction.

TCRbeta CDR3 regions were amplified from genomic DNA by means of the immunoSEQ Assay, a bias-controlled multiplex PCR. The source study handled its data this way. The number of nucleated cells in each sample was estimated from the amplification of reference gene primers within the assay. To quantify the absolute abundance of each unique TCRbeta CDR3 rearrangement, sequence reads were collapsed and filtered. For each sample, productive Simpson clonality was calculated as the square root of Simpson's diversity index across productive rearrangements. TCRdb took over this immuneACCESS table, retaining in-frame rearrangements with V and J assigned. Such tables are incomplete; in checked studies, under half of the missing clones stem from an unresolved V gene, and the remainder is unexplained. Clonal size and the V and J genes are those of that table, whereas D and trimming came from the DNA. This sample is represented by 210,000 or so clones; over 80% of them were singletons. In total, the top ten clones hold around 3.8% of the sample.

The count of this clone is one. Its binding antigen is unknown. Base qualities are not provided; no much larger clone lies one nucleotide away. The TCR originated in a woman between 25 and 40 years old who had been exposed to COVID-19. The sample taken for sequencing was PBMCs or T cells enriched from blood (not recorded which). Here the chain combines TRBV5-1 and TRBJ2-1; the junction holds 10 bases that match TRBD2. This receptor has the CDR3 CASSLGASGSLYNEQFF. The DNA reads as follows: TGCGCCAGCAGCTTGGGGGCTAGCGGGAGTTTATATAATGAGCAGTTCTTC.